This TCR beta chain was profiled in a study of T-cell memory formation after mild COVID-19. Study overall: The TCR clusters were mostly specific to one donor. Study results and caveats: Among CD4+ contracting clones, most were CM and EM, and CD8+ ones EMRA. There were some responding clones in pre-infection memory, which suggested that cross-reactive memory had joined. Whether day 37 second-wave clones are SARS-CoV-2-specific was not confirmed.

J gave up 1 base and V 7 bases, and 8 bases lay outside the gene matches. The CDR3 sequence is 15 residues long. The germline CDR1 and CDR2 sequences are LGHNT and FRNRAP. One entry per CDR3 protein, called by TCRdb with MiXCR from the 5' RACE reads. Here the sample spans 200,000 or so distinct CDR3 sequences, approximately 16% being singletons. In the case of this clonotype: Its specificity is not known.

The TCR was taken from an adult woman who had mild COVID-19 (a few samples of this study predate the infection). Cell type and time point are not known. V usage is TRBV12-5 and J usage is TRBJ1-1, with 8 bases identical to TRBD1. The sequenced material came from PBMCs or a T cell subset sorted from them (not recorded which). This CDR3 is CASDVPGTGNTEAFF. The CDR3 nucleotides are TGTGCTAGTGACGTACCCGGGACAGGGAACACTGAAGCTTTCTTT. Supplemented by reference TRBV12-5 and TRBJ1-1, the full variable domain reads DARVTQTPRHKVTEMGQEVTMRCQPILGHNTVFWYRQTMMQGLELLAYFRNRAPLDDSGMPKDRFSAEMPDATLATLKIQPSEPRDSAVYFCASDVPGTGNTEAFFGQGTRLTVV.